This entry lists 7 T cell receptor beta chains sequenced from one sample in a study of spatial heterogeneity in lung cancer. Overall study findings and caveats: One measure, the expanded intratumoral alpha and beta TCR count, tracked tumor mutation counts.

Each CDR3 protein is one row after TCRdb ran MiXCR on the 5' RACE reads. The data show 16,000 or so distinct CDR3 sequences, around 6.5% seen once. Documented time point: sample taken at primary tumor resection. No cognate antigen is known for these TCRs. Sequences were derived from lung tumor tissue, sampled at surgery. These receptor sequences come from a female donor with early-stage non-small cell lung cancer.

Comments on this clonotype: Because this beta chain is a stray read in a library intended to capture alpha chains, its abundance should not be given much weight. The V gene is TRBV2, the J gene TRBJ1-2; TRBD1 is a possible D gene (6 bases). There are 13 residues in the CDR3. Germline CDR1 and CDR2: SNHLY and FYNNEI. V lost 4 bases and J 4 bases, leaving 10 bases between the germline ends. The chain's CDR3 is CASSVTGIYGYTF. CDR3 sequence (DNA): TGTGCCAGCAGTGTCACAGGGATCTATGGCTACACCTTC.

This clonotype was counted at least ten times. This beta chain is a stray read from a library made for alpha chains; its abundance is not meaningful. V usage is TRBV6-2 or TRBV6-3 and J usage is TRBJ2-2; D is uncertain. Trimming stripped 8 bases from V and 5 bases from J, with 9 bases between. The length of the CDR3 is 12 residues. Germline V gives CDR1 MNHEY, CDR2 SVGEGT. CDR3 bases: TGTGCCAGCCGGTTATGGACCGGGGAGCTGTTTTTT. Amino acid sequence: CASRLWTGELFF.

Concerning this clonotype itself: Because the library targeted alpha chains, this beta chain is an off-target read whose size means little. The V call is TRBV12-3 or TRBV12-4, the J call TRBJ1-5; 7 bases agree with TRBD1. This CDR3 spans 14 amino acids. V lost 6 bases to trimming and J lost 2 bases; unmatched junction nucleotides: 4. In DNA form, the CDR3 reads TGTGCCAGCAGCCCAGGGGGAGGCAATCAGCCCCAGCATTTT. Its translation is CASSPGGGNQPQHF.

This clonotype has just a few counts. Since it is a stray read in a library aimed at alpha chains, this beta chain has a size that is not meaningful. The chain is built from TRBV6-5 and TRBJ1-5; TRBD1 is a possible D gene (6 bases). CDR1 is MNHEY, CDR2 SVGAGI, per germline. The CDR3 is 16 residues long. Trimming left V 6 bases short and J 1 base short, with 16 bases between. The CDR3 coding sequence is TGTGCCAGCAGAGGGGGAGGGAGTCGGAGCAATCAGCCCCAGCATTTT. Protein: CASRGGGSRSNQPQHF.

The sample holds many counts of this clonotype. The library was prepared for alpha chains; this beta chain is a stray read, so its frequency means little. V is TRBV7-3 and J is TRBJ2-2; D is unclear. This CDR3 contains 17 residues. The germline V gene encodes CDR1 SGHTA and CDR2 FQGTGA. V was trimmed by 1 base and J by 2 bases, leaving 14 bases between them. CDR3 sequence reads: CASSLRPDSYNTGELFF. The CDR3 DNA sequence: TGTGCCAGCAGCTTAAGGCCAGACTCTTATAACACCGGGGAGCTGTTTTTT.

This clonotype was counted at least ten times. Because the library targeted alpha chains, this beta chain is an off-target read whose size means little. V is TRBV6-1 and J is TRBJ1-5; maybe TRBD1 (5 bases). V was trimmed by 11 bases and J by 7 bases, leaving 15 bases between them. The CDR3 loop spans 12 amino acids. The germline gives CDR1 MNHNS, CDR2 SASEGT. CDR3 amino acids: CAARQGRQPQHF. The CDR3, as DNA: TGTGCCGCACGGCAGGGAAGACAGCCCCAGCATTTT.

This clonotype has a count of ten or more. Because the library targeted alpha chains, this beta chain is an off-target read whose size means little. The rearrangement links TRBV20-1 to TRBJ2-7; TRBD2 matches at 9 bases. V was clipped by 0 bases and J by 2 bases; unmatched bases: 8. CDR1 and CDR2 from the germline V gene are DFQATT and SNEGSKA (reference sequence). This CDR3 is 16 amino acids long. As DNA, the CDR3 is TGCAGTGCTAGAGATCGCCTAGCGGGGATTACCTACGAGCAGTACTTC. Translation: CSARDRLAGITYEQYF.